This is a list of T cell receptor beta chains from one sample in a study of OX40 agonist ivuxolimab in advanced cancers. Profiled with immunoSEQ multiplex PCR; TCRdb holds only in-frame clones, not every one. The profile shows about 64,000 clones, roughly 81% of them singletons. Here the sequenced sample was CD4+ or CD8+ T cells sorted from blood, taken in a trial of the OX40 agonist ivuxolimab. The receptors originated from an adult with an advanced solid tumor such as melanoma, head and neck, liver or kidney cancer. Each CDR3 is given with its conserved first and last residue. D genes are given only for firm matches. Part of the rows lack a size; the others show once, few, many or a class for expanded clones.

j_call cdr3_length v_call d_call clone_size cdr3_aa cdr3_nt
TRBJ2-7 14 TRBV10-3 - once CAISEDAGINEQYF TGTGCCATCAGTGAGGATGCAGGGATCAACGAGCAGTACTTC
TRBJ2-7 15 TRBV9 TRBD1 - CASSNSPGQTYEQYF TGTGCCAGCAGCAATTCTCCGGGACAGACCTACGAGCAGTACTTC
TRBJ1-1 13 TRBV28 TRBD1 - CASSETGITEAFF TGTGCCAGCAGTGAGACAGGGATAACTGAAGCTTTCTTT
TRBJ1-4 13 TRBV2 - - CASSGTASEKLFF TGTGCCAGCAGTGGGACAGCATCTGAAAAACTGTTTTTT
TRBJ1-2 16 TRBV7-2 - - CASSLGQDTSNYGYTF TGTGCCAGCAGCTTAGGTCAGGATACTTCTAACTATGGCTACACCTTC
TRBJ2-3 14 TRBV14 - - CASSQDGGPDTQYF TGTGCCAGCAGCCAAGATGGGGGGCCAGATACGCAGTATTTT
TRBJ2-7 14 TRBV6-5 TRBD1 - CASRSRDRPYEQYF TGTGCCAGCAGAAGCCGGGACAGACCCTACGAGCAGTACTTC
TRBJ1-2 15 TRBV10-3 TRBD1 - CAISESADRSYGYTF TGTGCCATCAGTGAGTCAGCGGACAGGAGCTATGGCTACACCTTC
TRBJ2-5 13 TRBV5-6 - - CASSLALGETQYF TGTGCCAGCAGCTTGGCCCTGGGCGAGACCCAGTACTTC
TRBJ2-1 13 TRBV11-1 - - CASSLSPNNEQFF TGTGCCAGCAGCTTGTCCCCTAACAATGAGCAGTTCTTC
TRBJ2-1 15 TRBV6-6 - - CASRESGAGINEQFF TGTGCCAGCAGGGAATCGGGGGCCGGGATAAATGAGCAGTTCTTC
TRBJ2-6 19 TRBV4-2 TRBD1 once CASSQPGQGDFAGANVLTF TGTGCCAGCAGCCAACCGGGACAGGGGGACTTCGCTGGGGCCAACGTCCTGACTTTC
TRBJ1-2 15 TRBV9 - many CASSPHGGQDYGYTF TGTGCCAGCAGCCCCCACGGGGGTCAGGACTATGGCTACACCTTC
TRBJ1-1 12 TRBV5-6 - - CASSLLNTEAFF TGTGCCAGCAGCCTTTTGAACACTGAAGCTTTCTTT
TRBJ2-7 13 TRBV5-1 - - CASSLLLKYEQYF TGCGCCAGCAGCTTGTTATTGAAGTACGAGCAGTACTTC
TRBJ2-1 12 TRBV19 TRBD2 few CASSVSGRGQFF TGTGCCAGTAGTGTTAGCGGGAGGGGGCAGTTCTTC
TRBJ2-7 16 TRBV6-6 TRBD2 - CASSSPGTSGSYEQYF TGTGCCAGCAGTAGCCCTGGGACTAGCGGGAGTTACGAGCAGTACTTC
TRBJ2-4 13 TRBV19 - - CASRPGAKNIQYF TGTGCCAGTCGGCCGGGGGCCAAAAACATTCAGTACTTC
TRBJ2-2 15 TRBV10-3 TRBD2 - CAISRTSGDTGELFF TGTGCCATCAGCAGGACTAGCGGGGACACCGGGGAGCTGTTTTTT
TRBJ1-2 15 TRBV6-5 - - CASSYRIDRTYGYTF TGTGCCAGCAGTTACCGAATCGACAGGACGTATGGCTACACCTTC
TRBJ1-2 14 TRBV5-1 - - CASSLDPSSVGYTF TGCGCCAGCAGCTTGGACCCCTCATCGGTAGGCTACACCTTC
TRBJ2-6 16 TRBV6-6 - - CASTHSVSSGANVLTF TGTGCCAGCACACACAGTGTCTCCTCTGGGGCCAACGTCCTGACTTTC
TRBJ2-5 12 TRBV7-6 - - CASSPPGETQYF TGTGCCAGCAGCCCACCTGGAGAGACCCAGTACTTC
TRBJ2-1 16 TRBV7-3 - - CASSLGGGSRVNEQFF TGTGCCAGCAGCTTAGGTGGGGGGAGCCGCGTCAATGAGCAGTTCTTC
TRBJ1-5 12 TRBV10-3 - - CAISEIDQPQHF TGTGCCATCAGTGAAATCGATCAGCCCCAGCATTTT
TRBJ1-6 16 TRBV5-4 TRBD1 - CASSLPTGVGNSPLHF TGTGCCAGCAGCTTACCAACAGGGGTCGGTAATTCACCCCTCCACTTT
TRBJ1-1 15 TRBV7-8 - - CASSLVRQLNTEAFF TGTGCCAGCAGCTTAGTTAGGCAGTTGAACACTGAAGCTTTCTTT
TRBJ1-4 15 TRBV7-9 TRBD1 once CASSLAGTELEKLFF TGTGCCAGCAGCTTAGCGGGGACAGAGCTTGAAAAACTGTTTTTT
TRBJ1-3 16 TRBV10-3 - - CAISESTAGSGNTIYF TGTGCCATCAGTGAGTCTACGGCTGGCTCTGGAAACACCATATATTTT
TRBJ1-2 13 TRBV18 - - CASSPGLSGGYTF TGTGCCAGCTCACCAGGGTTGTCCGGTGGCTACACCTTC
TRBJ2-7 13 TRBV28 - many CASSSAGRDEQYF TGTGCCAGCAGTAGCGCGGGGCGCGACGAGCAGTACTTC
TRBJ2-1 14 TRBV6-6 TRBD2 - CASSYGLAGGGEFF TGTGCCAGCAGTTACGGACTAGCGGGAGGGGGGGAGTTCTTC
TRBJ1-1 14 TRBV6-1 - - CASTLDRPLGEAFF TGTGCCAGCACCCTTGATCGGCCTCTAGGAGAAGCTTTCTTT
TRBJ1-6 13 TRBV6-1 - - CASSEGPNSPLHF TGTGCCAGCAGTGAGGGACCCAATTCACCCCTCCACTTT
TRBJ2-3 14 TRBV30 TRBD1 - CAWSPGQRTDTQYF TGTGCCTGGAGTCCGGGACAGCGCACAGATACGCAGTATTTT
TRBJ2-3 16 TRBV7-9 TRBD1 - CASSEAGQGATDTQYF TGTGCCAGCAGCGAAGCGGGACAGGGGGCAACGGATACGCAGTATTTT
TRBJ2-2 14 TRBV2 - - CASRGHSNTGELFF TGTGCCAGCCGGGGACACTCGAACACCGGGGAGCTGTTTTTT
TRBJ1-6 14 TRBV6-1 TRBD1 - CASSAWTGNSPLHF TGTGCCAGCAGTGCGTGGACAGGGAATTCACCCCTCCACTTT
TRBJ1-3 16 TRBV5-6 - few CASSARRVGTGNTIYF TGTGCCAGCAGCGCCCGCAGGGTGGGAACTGGAAACACCATATATTTT
TRBJ2-7 14 TRBV7-2 - once CASSLVGSSYEQYF TGTGCCAGCAGCTTAGTGGGGAGCTCCTACGAGCAGTACTTC
TRBJ2-7 14 TRBV15 - few CATSRQRTGYEQYF TGTGCCACCAGCAGACAGAGGACGGGTTACGAGCAGTACTTC
TRBJ2-1 15 TRBV7-2 - - CASRRAGDTYNEQFF TGTGCCAGCAGGCGGGCGGGCGATACCTACAATGAGCAGTTCTTC
TRBJ2-7 15 TRBV18 TRBD2 - CASSPGLAGGNEQYF TGTGCCAGCTCACCAGGACTAGCGGGAGGAAACGAGCAGTACTTC
TRBJ1-5 13 TRBV4-1 - few CASSRDKNQPQHF TGCGCCAGCAGCCGGGACAAAAATCAGCCCCAGCATTTT
TRBJ1-1 13 TRBV18 - - CASSPSGWTEAFF TGTGCCAGCTCACCATCTGGGTGGACTGAAGCTTTCTTT
TRBJ2-3 15 TRBV7-6 - - CASSLTTEFTDTQYF TGTGCCAGCAGTTTGACGACAGAATTCACAGATACGCAGTATTTT
TRBJ1-2 12 TRBV7-3 - - CASSPPGGIYTF TGTGCCAGCAGCCCCCCTGGGGGTATCTACACCTTC
TRBJ1-2 12 TRBV19 TRBD1 - CASSDREVGYTF TGTGCCAGTAGTGACAGGGAGGTTGGCTACACCTTC
TRBJ2-2 18 TRBV4-3 TRBD1 - CASSQGPGTGGATGELFF TGCGCCAGCAGCCAAGGCCCGGGGACAGGGGGCGCGACCGGGGAGCTGTTTTTT
TRBJ2-1 15 TRBV7-9 TRBD2 few CASSFGLAGGNEQFF TGTGCCAGCAGCTTCGGACTAGCGGGAGGGAATGAGCAGTTCTTC
TRBJ2-1 14 TRBV14 - - CASSQDGYYNEQFF TGTGCCAGCAGCCAAGACGGGTACTACAATGAGCAGTTCTTC
TRBJ1-2 9 TRBV20-1 - - CSAPGGYTF TGCAGTGCTCCTGGGGGCTACACCTTC
TRBJ2-2 15 TRBV9 - once CASSVAGDGTGELFF TGTGCCAGCAGCGTAGCTGGTGATGGCACCGGGGAGCTGTTTTTT